Listed here are 32 T cell receptor beta chains from one sample, sequenced in a study of radiation and T cells in renal cell carcinoma. The time point was: baseline pretreatment blood. Treatment of the sample: 15 Gy SBRT to primary tumor, nephrectomy 4 weeks later. TCRdb's copy holds only in-frame clones and misses some; the assay was immunoSEQ multiplex PCR. In the table there are 150,000 or so clones, approximately 90% of which are singletons. Here the sequenced sample was blood, taken from a patient whose treatment included radiotherapy and nephrectomy. These receptors were taken from a woman aged 70-85 years with renal cell carcinoma.

The V gene is TRBV28, the J gene TRBJ2-7; D might be TRBD1 (6 bases). V dropped 11 bases and J dropped 7 bases, with 24 bases sitting between them. The CDR3 is 14 amino acids. Per the germline V gene, CDR1 is MDHEN and CDR2 is SYDVKM. The CDR3 reads CAGGLTGPLGEQYF. CDR3 in DNA: TGTGCCGGCGGACTGACAGGCCCGCTAGGGGAGCAGTACTTC. Together with reference TRBV28 and TRBJ2-7, the CDR3 gives the full variable domain: DVKVTQSSRYLVKRTGEKVFLECVQDMDHENMFWYRQDPGLGLRLIYFSYDVKMKEKGDIPEGYSVSREKKERFSLILESASTNQTSMYLCAGGLTGPLGEQYFGPGTRLTVT.

The chain couples TRBV14 to TRBJ2-7; no reliable D call. The CDR3 runs 14 residues. V was cut by 3 bases and J by 0 bases, with 9 bases left in between. The V gene's germline CDR1 is SGHDN and CDR2 FVKESK. CDR3 in amino acids: CASSHWRSSYEQYF. The DNA for the CDR3 is TGTGCCAGCAGCCATTGGCGGAGCTCCTACGAGCAGTACTTC.

The rearrangement joins TRBV27 to TRBJ2-2; 8 nucleotides match TRBD1. V shed 6 bases and J 5 bases; nucleotides not matched to a gene: 8. In germline, CDR1 is MNHEY, CDR2 SMNVEV (reference sequence). CDR3 length: 15 residues. The CDR3 DNA is TGTGCCAGCAGAGGACAGGGCCTCACGACCGGGGAGCTGTTTTTT. It translates to CASRGQGLTTGELFF.

This chain connects TRBV9 to TRBJ2-3; unclear D gene. Deletions cut 0 bases from V and 3 bases from J, with 8 bases between. Germline V gene sequence: CDR1 SGDLS, CDR2 YYNGEE. The CDR3 spans 14 residues. The chain's CDR3 is CASSVDGWTDTQYF. The CDR3 nucleotides read TGTGCCAGCAGCGTAGACGGGTGGACAGATACGCAGTATTTT.

The DNA of the CDR3 is TGTGCCAGCAGCTCAACAGGGGGCAGGGCCCTCCACTTT. This codes for CASSSTGGRALHF. The J gene is TRBJ1-6, the V gene TRBV7-2; 9 nucleotides agree with TRBD1. V trimming: 4 bases; J trimming: 14 bases; junction bases outside the gene matches: 6. In germline, CDR1 is SGHTA, CDR2 FQGNSA. The CDR3 contains 13 residues.

V is TRBV19 and J is TRBJ1-2, with TRBD1 matching over 8 bases. V was pared by 6 bases and J by 5 bases, with 8 bases of the junction left unmatched. Germline lookup yields CDR1 LNHDA and CDR2 SQIVND (reference sequence). The CDR3 sequence is 14 residues long. The CDR3 protein is CASRTTGGDYGYTF. CDR3 sequence (DNA): TGTGCCAGTAGGACTACAGGGGGGGATTATGGCTACACCTTC.

The chain couples TRBV5-4 to TRBJ2-7; a weak D match, TRBD1 (6 bases). With 0 bases removed from V and 5 bases from J, the gap between germline ends came to 15 bases. The V gene's germline CDR1 is SGHNT and CDR2 YYREEE (reference sequence). The CDR3 has 15 residues. CDR3: CASSLAGQGKHEQYF. DNA for the CDR3: TGTGCCAGCAGCTTGGCGGGTCAGGGGAAGCACGAGCAGTACTTC.

The rearrangement joins TRBV6-6 to TRBJ1-6, with D unclear. Germline V lookup: CDR1 MNHNY, CDR2 SVGAGI (reference sequence). This CDR3 is built from 16 residues. V lost 7 bases and J 0 bases, leaving 13 bases between the germline ends. The CDR3 DNA reads TGTGCCAGCACCGAGGGAGGGAGCTCCTATAATTCACCCCTCCACTTT. As protein: CASTEGGSSYNSPLHF.

This chain uses TRBV5-1 with TRBJ2-5; possible D gene TRBD2, 6 bases. Germline assignment: CDR1 SGHRS and CDR2 YFSETQ. V lost 3 bases and J lost 2, with 17 bases in between. The CDR3 is 16 amino acids. In DNA, the CDR3 is TGCGCCAGCAGCTCCGGAGTGGGCGGGGCTCAAGAGACCCAGTACTTC. Its protein is CASSSGVGGAQETQYF.

This clone was detected only once. The chain couples TRBV30 to TRBJ1-2; TRBD1 might be the D (6 bases). V shed 7 bases and J shed 0 bases, with 12 bases lying between them. The CDR3 has 13 amino acids. Looked up from germline, CDR1 is GTSNPN and CDR2 is SVGIG (reference sequence). The CDR3 DNA follows: TGTGCCTCTGGGGACAAAGCTAACTATGGCTACACCTTC. Encoded protein: CASGDKANYGYTF. The full variable domain, its missing parts supplied by reference TRBV30 and TRBJ1-2, is SQTIHQWPATLVQPVGSPLSLECTVEGTSNPNLYWYRQAAGRGLQLLFYSVGIGQISSEVPQNLSASRPQDRQFILSSKKLLLSDSGFYLCASGDKANYGYTFGSGTRLTVV.

The V call is TRBV2, the J call TRBJ1-5, with 9 bases that match TRBD1. There are 15 residues in the CDR3. Germline lookup yields CDR1 SNHLY and CDR2 FYNNEI. With 7 bases clipped from V and 1 base from J, the junction kept 5 bases outside the gene matches. The CDR3 spells CASTGTGSSNQPQHF. The DNA for the CDR3 is TGTGCCAGCACTGGGACAGGGAGCAGCAATCAGCCCCAGCATTTT.

The chain joins TRBV5-4 to TRBJ2-5; D call uncertain. Germline CDR1 and CDR2: SGHNT and YYREEE (reference sequence). CDR3 size: 13 residues. Trimming took off 2 bases at V and 5 bases at J, with 10 bases between the two ends. The CDR3 sequence is CASSLLIGETQYF. DNA for the CDR3: TGTGCCAGCAGCTTATTAATAGGGGAGACCCAGTACTTC.

The J gene is TRBJ2-3, the V gene TRBV9, with TRBD2 matching over 9 bases. CDR1 is SGDLS and CDR2 is YYNGEE in the germline V gene. J gave up 3 bases and V 0 bases, and 5 bases lay outside the gene matches. The CDR3 consists of 16 residues. This CDR3 reads CASSVEASGATDTQYF. The CDR3 coding sequence is TGTGCCAGCAGCGTAGAGGCTAGCGGGGCTACAGATACGCAGTATTTT.

The gene calls are TRBV15 and TRBJ2-5, with no clear D. V lost 1 base and J 4 bases, leaving 13 bases between the germline ends. This CDR3 has 15 residues. Germline lookup yields CDR1 LNHNV and CDR2 YYDKDF (reference sequence). This chain's CDR3 is CATSRGLDGGETQYF. DNA of the CDR3: TGTGCCACCAGCAGAGGGCTCGACGGTGGAGAGACCCAGTACTTC.

This sequence joins TRBV6-6 and TRBJ2-3; 7 bases fit TRBD2. Germline V lookup: CDR1 MNHNY, CDR2 SVGAGI (reference sequence). The J segment lost 2 bases and the V segment lost 0 bases, leaving 2 bases of the junction unmatched. The CDR3 length is 15 residues. CDR3 amino acids: CASSYSGDYTDTQYF. As DNA, the CDR3 is TGTGCCAGCAGTTACTCGGGGGACTACACAGATACGCAGTATTTT.

V usage is TRBV15 and J usage is TRBJ2-7; D tentatively reads TRBD1 or TRBD2 (6 bases each). The ends were cut back, 1 base at V and 0 bases at J, with 10 bases in the middle. The CDR3 is 15 residues long. Looked up from germline, CDR1 is LNHNV and CDR2 is YYDKDF (reference sequence). CDR3 sequence (DNA): TGTGCCACCAGCAGAGCGGGGGCCAGCTCCTACGAGCAGTACTTC. This encodes CATSRAGASSYEQYF.

Comment on this clone: The conserved closing phenylalanine or tryptophan is absent in this CDR3, likely reflecting a read error. The DNA is left out, because the CDR3 cannot be placed on it with certainty; the CDR3 is given as TCRdb lists it. The chain uses TRBV4-2 and TRBJ1-5; TRBD1 is the table's D call and was not checked against the DNA. The length of the CDR3 is 9 amino acids, counting both ends. From germline, CDR1 is LGHNA and CDR2 YNFKEQ. CDR3 sequence reads: CASSPGQGI.

The V and J genes are TRBV6-1 and TRBJ1-2; unclear D gene. The CDR3 has 14 residues. The ends were cut back, 10 bases at V and 6 bases at J, with 21 bases in the middle. Germline CDR1 reads MNHNS; CDR2 reads SASEGT. Written as DNA, the CDR3 is TGTGCCACCGAAAAAGGGCCCGGGATGGATGGCTACACCTTC. It encodes CATEKGPGMDGYTF.

The rearrangement uses TRBV11-2 and TRBJ1-6; a possible D gene is TRBD1 (5 bases). The V end lost 0 bases, the J end lost 2 bases, and 11 bases lay between the germline ends. CDR3 length equals 17 residues. Germline V lookup: CDR1 SGHAT, CDR2 FQNNGV. The CDR3 loop reads CASSLEFPGAYNSPLHF. DNA of the CDR3: TGTGCCAGCAGCTTAGAGTTTCCGGGGGCCTATAATTCACCCCTCCACTTT.

A single count supports this clone. In nucleotides, the CDR3 is TGTGCCAGCAGCTTCGGTTTATGGGGGGATGAAGCTTTCTTT. Its translation: CASSFGLWGDEAFF. The V call is TRBV7-2, the J call TRBJ1-1, with D possibly TRBD1 on 5 matching bases. Germline assignment: CDR1 SGHTA and CDR2 FQGNSA. This CDR3 spans 14 amino acids. V dropped 3 bases and J dropped 7 bases, with 15 bases sitting between them.

The V gene is TRBV9, the J gene TRBJ1-3; D is possibly TRBD1 (6 bases). V shed 1 base and J shed 0 bases, with 14 bases lying between them. This CDR3 is built from 17 residues. Germline lookup yields CDR1 SGDLS and CDR2 YYNGEE. CDR3 DNA: TGTGCCAGCAGCGTATCAGGGACACAATACTCTGGAAACACCATATATTTT. This codes for CASSVSGTQYSGNTIYF.

A word on this clone: The sample carries other DNA sequences with the same CDR3. The chain combines TRBV18 with TRBJ2-5; no definite D call. Germline CDR1 reads KGHSH; CDR2 reads LQKENI. This CDR3 is built from 11 residues. V gave up 3 bases and J gave up 2 bases, with 1 base separating them. This CDR3 reads CASSPQETQYF. CDR3 DNA sequence: TGTGCCAGCTCACCGCAAGAGACCCAGTACTTC.

The chain uses TRBV5-4 and TRBJ1-1; D gene ambiguous. The CDR3 loop spans 16 amino acids. Germline lookup yields CDR1 SGHNT and CDR2 YYREEE (reference sequence). Trimming took off 0 bases at V and 6 bases at J, with 18 bases between the two ends. The CDR3 loop is CASSLDGQERYAEAFF. DNA of the CDR3: TGTGCCAGCAGCTTGGACGGTCAGGAGAGGTACGCTGAAGCTTTCTTT.

Only a few counts were recorded for this clone. Other nucleotide sequences from this sample produce the same CDR3. This chain links TRBV9 with TRBJ2-5; TRBD2 is a possible D gene (5 bases). CDR3 size: 12 residues. V lost 4 bases and J 5 bases, leaving 9 bases between the germline ends. Per the germline V gene, CDR1 is SGDLS and CDR2 is YYNGEE. The CDR3 DNA is TGTGCCAGCAGCCCTCGAGGGGAGACCCAGTACTTC. Translation gives CASSPRGETQYF.

The J gene is TRBJ1-4, the V gene TRBV2; a weak D match, TRBD1 (6 bases). Trimming cost V 4 bases and J 4 bases, with 19 bases left between them. The CDR3 contains 17 residues. CDR1 and CDR2 from the germline V gene are SNHLY and FYNNEI. This chain's CDR3 is CASSGEVGGLYNEKLFF. DNA of the CDR3: TGTGCCAGCAGTGGGGAAGTGGGGGGCCTCTATAATGAAAAACTGTTTTTT. The variable domain in full, completed from reference TRBV2 and TRBJ1-4, reads EPEVTQTPSHQVTQMGQEVILRCVPISNHLYFYWYRQILGQKVEFLVSFYNNEISEKSEIFDDQFSVERPDGSNFTLKIRSTKLEDSAMYFCASSGEVGGLYNEKLFFGSGTQLSVL.

The J gene is TRBJ2-2, the V gene TRBV10-1; 8 nucleotides line up with TRBD1. V was clipped by 10 bases and J by 7 bases; unmatched bases: 11. In germline, CDR1 is WNHNN, CDR2 SYGVQD (reference sequence). CDR3 length equals 14 residues. The CDR3 region has the DNA TGCGCCACCCGGGGCAGGGGGCAGATCGGGGAGCTGTTTTTT. Its translation: CATRGRGQIGELFF.

The genes are TRBV30 and TRBJ1-4; possible D gene TRBD1, 6 bases. The V end lost 2 bases, the J end lost 4 bases, and 11 bases lay between the germline ends. This CDR3 is built from 14 residues. Germline V gene data show CDR1 as GTSNPN and CDR2 as SVGIG (reference sequence). CDR3 amino acids: CAWSTKQGNEKLFF. DNA of the CDR3: TGTGCCTGGAGTACAAAACAGGGTAATGAAAAACTGTTTTTT.

This clone showed up just once. In DNA form, the CDR3 reads TGTGCCAGCAGCTTGGGGAGGGGACTGATGAACACTGAAGCTTTCTTT. Translation: CASSLGRGLMNTEAFF. The rearrangement joins TRBV5-6 to TRBJ1-1; tentatively, D is TRBD1 (5 bases). Deletions cut 0 bases from V and 0 bases from J, with 12 bases between. Germline assignment: CDR1 SGHDT and CDR2 YYEEEE. This CDR3 region has 16 residues.

The rearrangement joins TRBV9 to TRBJ2-6, with D maybe TRBD2 (5 bases). V was cut by 0 bases and J by 6 bases, with 16 bases left in between. The CDR3 extends over 17 amino acids. Germline V CDR1 and CDR2: SGDLS, YYNGEE. CDR3 protein: CASSVAGSTLSANVLTF. The CDR3 DNA follows: TGTGCCAGCAGCGTAGCTGGGAGTACACTCTCGGCCAACGTCCTGACTTTC.

The rearrangement joins TRBV7-2 to TRBJ1-2, with D possibly TRBD1 on 5 matching bases. CDR1 and CDR2 (germline): SGHTA, FQGNSA. V lost 1 base to trimming and J lost 4 bases, with 13 bases between them. The CDR3 contains 15 residues. CDR3 sequence (DNA): TGTGCCAGCAGCTTAGATCGAGGGACCGCCTATGGCTACACCTTC. This encodes CASSLDRGTAYGYTF.

The chain links TRBV15 to TRBJ2-3; 9 bases are shared with TRBD2. The CDR3 is 16 amino acids. Trimming removed 2 bases from V and 6 bases from J; junction bases left unmatched: 9. CDR1 LNHNV and CDR2 YYDKDF come from the germline V gene (reference sequence). In DNA form, the CDR3 reads TGTGCCACCAGCAGATCAGGCGGGGGGGCCGTTGATACGCAGTATTTT. As protein: CATSRSGGGAVDTQYF.

This clone has a handful of counts. This chain connects TRBV7-2 to TRBJ1-1; D uncertain. There are 11 residues in the CDR3. Per the germline V gene, CDR1 is SGHTA and CDR2 is FQGNSA. V shed 1 base and J shed 7 bases, with 4 bases lying between them. DNA of the CDR3: TGTGCCAGCAGCTTAGGGCGTGAAGCTTTCTTT. This translates into CASSLGREAFF.